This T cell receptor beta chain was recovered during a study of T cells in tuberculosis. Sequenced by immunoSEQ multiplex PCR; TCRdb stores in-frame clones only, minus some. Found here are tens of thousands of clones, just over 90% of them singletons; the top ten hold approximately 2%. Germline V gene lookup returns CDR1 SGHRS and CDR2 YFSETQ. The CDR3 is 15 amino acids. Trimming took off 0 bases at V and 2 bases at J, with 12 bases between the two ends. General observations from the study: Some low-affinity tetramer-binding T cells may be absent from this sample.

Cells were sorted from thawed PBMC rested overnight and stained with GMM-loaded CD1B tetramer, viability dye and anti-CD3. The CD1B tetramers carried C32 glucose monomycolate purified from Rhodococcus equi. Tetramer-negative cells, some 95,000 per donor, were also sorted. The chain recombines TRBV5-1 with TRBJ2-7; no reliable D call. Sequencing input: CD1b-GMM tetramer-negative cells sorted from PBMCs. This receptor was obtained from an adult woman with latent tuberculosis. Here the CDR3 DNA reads TGCGCCAGCAGCTTGGCCCCAGATTACGCCTACGAGCAGTACTTC. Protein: CASSLAPDYAYEQYF.